This T cell receptor beta chain was obtained from a study of beta chain features in type 1 diabetes. This clone has a count of ten or more. Its specificity is not known. The study reverse transcribed the entire isolated RNA, so it sequenced expressed TCRB transcripts. The protocol was immunoSEQ multiplex PCR, while the TCRdb copy is restricted to in-frame clones and leaves out a portion. The sample carries more than 300,000 clones, 8% to 10% recorded once. Study findings and constraints: All four CD4+ subsets from Type 1 diabetes patients carried moderately but significantly shorter TCRB CDR3s.

Deletions cut 5 bases from V and 9 bases from J, with 23 bases between. Per the germline V gene, CDR1 is ENHRY and CDR2 is SYGVKD. The CDR3 is made up of 16 amino acids. The chain links TRBV10-3 to TRBJ2-1; the D is unclear. Sequenced material: central memory CD4+ T cells from blood. The receptor was isolated from a man aged 25-40 years with type 1 diabetes. The CDR3 region has the DNA TGTGCCATCAGTTACCTCATCGGGCCCCCTGATGGTGAGCAGTTCTTC. It is translated as CAISYLIGPPDGEQFF.